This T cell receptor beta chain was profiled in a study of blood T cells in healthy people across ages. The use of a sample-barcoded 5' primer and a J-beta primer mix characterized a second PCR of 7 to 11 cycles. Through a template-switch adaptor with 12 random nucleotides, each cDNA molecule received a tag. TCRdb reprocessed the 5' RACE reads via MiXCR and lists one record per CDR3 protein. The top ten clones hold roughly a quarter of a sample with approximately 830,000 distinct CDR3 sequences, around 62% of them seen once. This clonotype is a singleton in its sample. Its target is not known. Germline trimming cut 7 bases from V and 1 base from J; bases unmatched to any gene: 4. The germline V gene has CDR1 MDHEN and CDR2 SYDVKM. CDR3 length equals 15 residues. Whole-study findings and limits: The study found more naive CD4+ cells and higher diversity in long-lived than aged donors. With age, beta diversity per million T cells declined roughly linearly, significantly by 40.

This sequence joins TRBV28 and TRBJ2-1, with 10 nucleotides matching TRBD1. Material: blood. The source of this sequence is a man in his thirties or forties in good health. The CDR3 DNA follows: TGTGCCAGCACAGGGGACAGGGGATCCTACAATGAGCAGTTCTTC. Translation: CASTGDRGSYNEQFF. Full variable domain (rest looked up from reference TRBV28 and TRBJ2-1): DVKVTQSSRYLVKRTGEKVFLECVQDMDHENMFWYRQDPGLGLRLIYFSYDVKMKEKGDIPEGYSVSREKKERFSLILESASTNQTSMYLCASTGDRGSYNEQFFGPGTRLTVL.